This passage covers 24 T cell receptor beta chains from one sample sequenced in a study of post-analysis software for immune sequencing data. Unique molecular identifiers were built into the TCR beta cDNA libraries. MiXCR, applied by TCRdb to the PCR reads, yields one record per CDR3 protein. This table has approximately 660,000 distinct CDR3 sequences, approximately 60% appearing once. What these receptors recognize is not known. Study-level results: About five TRBV segments, including TRBV5-6, TRBV5-1 and TRBV20-1, were more frequent in patients than controls.

Sequencing was performed on blood. The receptors here all came from a girl between 2 and 10 years old with multiple sclerosis.

The gene calls are TRBV12-3 or TRBV12-4 and TRBJ2-3; the match to TRBD2 covers 14 bases. V lost 5 bases, J lost 11 bases, and 6 bases stayed unmatched. This CDR3 comprises 14 residues. For the CDR3, the DNA is TGTGCCAGCAGTCCCCTGGGGACTAGCGGGGGGCAGTATTTT. Residues: CASSPLGTSGGQYF.

The rearrangement uses TRBV20-1 and TRBJ2-1; D might be TRBD2 (5 bases). This CDR3 comprises 13 residues. Germline CDR1 reads DFQATT; CDR2 reads SNEGSKA (reference sequence). V was pared by 1 base and J by 9 bases, with 13 bases between. The chain's CDR3 is CSARVRVLGEQFF. CDR3 bases: TGCAGTGCTAGAGTTAGGGTACTAGGTGAGCAGTTCTTC.

This clonotype has only a few counts. The V call is TRBV7-9, the J call TRBJ2-7, with unresolved D. V was shortened by 5 bases and J by 2 bases, with 10 bases between the two germline ends. The germline V gene encodes CDR1 SEHNR and CDR2 FQNEAQ (reference sequence). This CDR3 is 13 amino acids long. CDR3 region: CASSPARPYEQYF. CDR3 bases: TGTGCCAGCAGCCCAGCGAGACCCTACGAGCAGTACTTC.

The chain combines TRBV6-2 or TRBV6-3 with TRBJ1-1; D not resolved. V was shortened by 5 bases and J by 11 bases, with 18 bases between the two germline ends. This CDR3 comprises 13 residues. The germline V gene has CDR1 MNHEY and CDR2 SVGEGT. CDR3 sequence (DNA): TGTGCCAGCAGTCCTAACCCGACTCGTATGGCTTTCTTT. Amino acid sequence: CASSPNPTRMAFF.

J is TRBJ2-3 and V is TRBV6-2 or TRBV6-3; D may match TRBD1 or TRBD2 (5 bases each). Germline lookup yields CDR1 MNHEY and CDR2 SVGEGT. The CDR3 contains 15 residues. V was cut by 7 bases and J by 1 base, with 15 bases left in between. The DNA of the CDR3 is TGTGCCAGCACCAGGGACCTCTCCCGCACAGATACGCAGTATTTT. Its translation is CASTRDLSRTDTQYF.

J is TRBJ2-1 and V is TRBV29-1, with 7 bases fitting TRBD2. The CDR3 covers 13 residues. CDR1 is SQVTM, CDR2 ANQGSEA, per germline. The V and J ends lost 7 bases and 7 bases, in that order; junction bases with no gene match: 10. This CDR3 is CSASRAGVNEQFF. The CDR3 coding sequence is TGCAGCGCCTCCAGGGCGGGGGTGAATGAGCAGTTCTTC.

This clonotype appeared a single time. The rearrangement links TRBV29-1 to TRBJ2-1, with D tentatively TRBD1 (6 bases). The length of the CDR3 is 15 residues. The V and J ends lost 7 bases and 4 bases respectively, with 20 bases between them. Germline values: CDR1 SQVTM, CDR2 ANQGSEA. The CDR3: CSAGPSAGEYNEQFF. CDR3 DNA: TGCAGCGCTGGTCCCTCGGCAGGGGAGTACAATGAGCAGTTCTTC.

This clonotype was observed a few times. The rearrangement joins TRBV10-3 to TRBJ2-3; 9 bases are a match to TRBD1. Trimming cost V 11 bases and J 0 bases; bases outside gene matches: 6. CDR1 and CDR2 from the germline V gene are ENHRY and SYGVKD. This CDR3 contains 14 residues. As DNA, the CDR3 is TGTGCCTCTCTGGACAGGGGAAGCACAGATACGCAGTATTTT. Its translation is CASLDRGSTDTQYF.

The chain links TRBV20-1 to TRBJ2-1, with 12 bases aligning to TRBD1. V trimming: 5 bases; J trimming: 3 bases; junction bases outside the gene matches: 8. The CDR3 has 16 amino acids. In germline, CDR1 is DFQATT, CDR2 SNEGSKA (reference sequence). The CDR3 protein is CSASGTGGTSYNEQFF. The CDR3 bases are TGCAGTGCTTCCGGGACAGGGGGCACTAGCTACAATGAGCAGTTCTTC.

V gene TRBV4-1 combines with J gene TRBJ1-4, with D uncertain. The CDR3 is made up of 14 amino acids. The germline V gene has CDR1 MGHRA and CDR2 YSYEKL. Trimming removed 4 bases from V and 5 bases from J, with 11 bases in between. CDR3 sequence reads: CASSPSAVNEKLFF. CDR3 coding DNA: TGCGCCAGCAGCCCGAGTGCGGTAAATGAAAAACTGTTTTTT.

About this clonotype itself: At one of its ends the junction is not consistent with the germline gene, which may arise from a read error. The chain joins TRBV3-1 to TRBJ2-7; tentatively, D is TRBD2 (6 bases). The CDR3 contains 16 residues. Germline V gene data show CDR1 as LGHDT and CDR2 as YNNKEL (reference sequence). The DNA of the CDR3 is TGTGCCAGCAGCCAAGTTATTAGCGGCAGCTCCTGCGAGCAGTACTTC. Amino acid sequence: CASSQVISGSSCEQYF.

The V gene is TRBV12-3 or TRBV12-4, the J gene TRBJ1-1; unclear D gene. V lost 4 bases, J lost 2 bases, and 5 bases lay in between. The CDR3 has 12 amino acids. The CDR3 DNA reads TGTGCCAGCAGTTATGAAAACACTGAAGCTTTCTTT. Its protein product is CASSYENTEAFF.

This clonotype has a handful of counts. The CDR3 region has the DNA TGCGCCAGCAGCGCGTCGGGGGGGAAGGTTCAGCCCCAGCATTTT. Translated, it gives CASSASGGKVQPQHF. V and J are TRBV5-1 and TRBJ1-5; TRBD1 is a possible D gene (5 bases). Per the germline V gene, CDR1 is SGHRS and CDR2 is YFSETQ. The V end was cut by 4 bases, the J end by 6 bases, with 17 bases between. This CDR3 contains 15 residues. Full variable domain (rest looked up from reference TRBV5-1 and TRBJ1-5): KAGVTQTPRYLIKTRGQQVTLSCSPISGHRSVSWYQQTPGQGLQFLFEYFSETQRNKGNFPGRFSGRQFSNSRSEMNVSTLELGDSALYLCASSASGGKVQPQHFGDGTRLSIL.

J is TRBJ1-2 and V is TRBV6-4; D possibly corresponds to TRBD1 (6 bases). The germline gives CDR1 MRHNA, CDR2 SNTAGT. The germline V and J ends were trimmed by 6 bases and 1 base, with 12 bases remaining between them. This CDR3 contains 14 residues. The CDR3 nucleotides are TGTGCCAGCAGAGCGACAGGCATTAACTATGGCTACACCTTC. Protein: CASRATGINYGYTF.

V usage is TRBV5-1 and J usage is TRBJ2-3; 10 bases agree with TRBD2. This CDR3 is 17 amino acids long. Germline loops: CDR1 SGHRS, CDR2 YFSETQ. The V and J ends lost 2 bases and 0 bases, in that order; junction bases with no gene match: 6. The CDR3 DNA follows: TGCGCCAGCAGCTTCTCCATAGCGGGAGGTAGCACAGATACGCAGTATTTT. Translation: CASSFSIAGGSTDTQYF. The whole variable domain, filled in from reference TRBV5-1 and TRBJ2-3, reads KAGVTQTPRYLIKTRGQQVTLSCSPISGHRSVSWYQQTPGQGLQFLFEYFSETQRNKGNFPGRFSGRQFSNSRSEMNVSTLELGDSALYLCASSFSIAGGSTDTQYFGPGTRLTVL.

This chain uses TRBV7-2 with TRBJ2-1, with 10 bases that match TRBD2. The CDR3 is made up of 14 amino acids. Germline assignment: CDR1 SGHTA and CDR2 FQGNSA. V dropped 6 bases and J dropped 5; count of bases not matched to a gene: 4. The CDR3: CASRAGLANNEQFF. The DNA of the CDR3 is TGTGCCAGCAGGGCGGGACTAGCGAACAATGAGCAGTTCTTC.

CDR3 loop: CASSPGTGRAYEQYF. The CDR3 DNA reads TGTGCCAGCAGCCCCGGGACAGGGAGAGCCTACGAGCAGTACTTC. The chain joins TRBV7-9 to TRBJ2-7, with 9 bases fitting TRBD1. This CDR3 has 15 residues. In germline, CDR1 is SEHNR, CDR2 FQNEAQ (reference sequence). The junction had 7 bases not matched to a gene; V was cut back by 5 bases and J by 2 bases. Full variable domain (rest looked up from reference TRBV7-9 and TRBJ2-7): DTGVSQNPRHKITKRGQNVTFRCDPISEHNRLYWYRQTLGQGPEFLTYFQNEAQLEKSRLLSDRFSAERPKGSFSTLEIQRTEQGDSAMYLCASSPGTGRAYEQYFGPGTRLTVT.

The V gene is TRBV12-3 or TRBV12-4, the J gene TRBJ1-2; no clear D gene. V was clipped by 5 bases and J by 7 bases, with 14 bases between them. The CDR3 is 13 amino acids. The DNA of the CDR3 is TGTGCCAGCAGTCTCTTGGAGGCCTTTGGCTACACCTTC. Translation: CASSLLEAFGYTF.

A few counts support this clonotype. The CDR3, as DNA: TGTGCCAGCAGTTTTGAGGGTTTCACAGATACGCAGTATTTT. This encodes CASSFEGFTDTQYF. V gene TRBV28 combines with J gene TRBJ2-3; tentative D call: TRBD2 (5 bases). The CDR3 is made up of 14 amino acids. Germline V lookup: CDR1 MDHEN, CDR2 SYDVKM. Between the trimmed V and J ends, which lost 3 bases and 2 bases, there was a span of 9 bases. The full variable domain, rest sourced from reference TRBV28 and TRBJ2-3, is DVKVTQSSRYLVKRTGEKVFLECVQDMDHENMFWYRQDPGLGLRLIYFSYDVKMKEKGDIPEGYSVSREKKERFSLILESASTNQTSMYLCASSFEGFTDTQYFGPGTRLTVL.

This clonotype came up once. The V gene is TRBV12-3 or TRBV12-4, the J gene TRBJ2-2; D is ambiguous. V lost 7 bases to trimming and J lost 1 base, with 10 bases between them. This CDR3 has 14 amino acids. DNA for the CDR3: TGTGCCAGCAAGGTGGACGGGAACACCGGGGAGCTGTTTTTT. Translating it yields CASKVDGNTGELFF.

This rearrangement joins TRBV29-1 to TRBJ2-1, with TRBD1 matching 8 bases. This CDR3 comprises 13 residues. CDR1 and CDR2 from the germline V gene are SQVTM and ANQGSEA. The J segment lost 8 bases and the V segment lost 7 bases, leaving 10 bases of the junction unmatched. CDR3 sequence: CSAAGTGWDEQFF. CDR3 coding DNA: TGCAGCGCTGCCGGGACAGGTTGGGATGAGCAGTTCTTC.

About this clonotype: The junction departs from the called germline gene at one end, perhaps through a read error. The CDR3 here is CASSFTANGQGVSEQYF. In nucleotides, the CDR3 is TGTGCTAGCAGCTTCACCGCCAATGGACAGGGAGTATCCGAGCAGTACTTC. The V and J genes are TRBV7-7 and TRBJ2-7; 8 nucleotides line up with TRBD1. This CDR3 is built from 17 residues. Germline values: CDR1 SSHAT, CDR2 FNYEAQ (reference sequence).

This chain uses TRBV12-3 or TRBV12-4 with TRBJ2-5; D call uncertain. Trimming pared 4 bases from V and 4 bases from J, leaving 10 bases between. This CDR3 has 13 residues. As DNA, the CDR3 is TGTGCCAGCAGTTCTCGTCGGTCAGAGACCCAGTACTTC. Protein sequence: CASSSRRSETQYF.

The genes are TRBV2 and TRBJ1-2; D not certain. The CDR3 contains 12 residues. From germline, CDR1 is SNHLY and CDR2 FYNNEI. The V end was cut by 6 bases, the J end by 7 bases, with 12 bases between. CDR3 nucleotide sequence: TGTGCCAGCAGAGTACGCCGGACTGGCTACACCTTC. Amino acid sequence: CASRVRRTGYTF.